This passage covers 7 T cell receptor beta chains from one sample sequenced in a study of human T cells and chemical hapten exposure. TCRdb re-derived calls from the RACE reads in MiXCR, one entry per CDR3 protein. The sample carries 100,000 to 150,000 distinct CDR3 sequences, less than 15% recorded once. As for time point: pre-sensitization, week 0. Treatment denoted: therapeutic diphenylcyclopropenone sensitization with weekly scalp DPC. Sequenced material: whole blood, taken in connection with sensitization to the hapten diphenylcyclopropenone (DPC). These receptors were obtained from a woman between 18 and 29 years old with alopecia areata. Some clones in this sample may be carry-over from other donors' samples.

The genes are TRBV11-2 and TRBJ2-7; TRBD2 aligns across 13 bases. Germline V CDR1 and CDR2: SGHAT, FQNNGV. The CDR3 has 18 amino acids. V lost 5 bases and J lost 5; bases outside the gene matches: 15. The CDR3: CASSAGLAGSNRRDEQYF. CDR3 in DNA: TGTGCCAGCAGCGCGGGACTAGCGGGGTCAAACCGCCGGGACGAGCAGTACTTC.

Only a few counts were recorded for this clonotype. The chain links TRBV7-2 to TRBJ2-2, with 8 bases identical to TRBD2. From germline, CDR1 is SGHTA and CDR2 FQGNSA. This CDR3 spans 16 amino acids. V shed 3 bases, J shed 5 bases, and the junction held 8 bases outside the gene matches. The CDR3 DNA reads as TGTGCCAGCAGCTTCCGTGGGACTAGTGGGACCGGGGAGCTGTTTTTT. Its translation is CASSFRGTSGTGELFF.

This clonotype was recorded a few times. The CDR3 loop reads CAWSVQPWGRGRRETQYF. In nucleotides, the CDR3 is TGTGCCTGGAGTGTACAGCCATGGGGCAGGGGCCGGAGAGAGACCCAGTACTTC. V and J are TRBV30 and TRBJ2-5, with TRBD1 as a possible D gene (6 bases). This CDR3 is 18 amino acids long. Germline V gene sequence: CDR1 GTSNPN, CDR2 SVGIG (reference sequence). Trimming took 0 bases from V and 4 from J, leaving 24 bases between them.

The chain uses TRBV28 and TRBJ1-2; D possibly corresponds to TRBD1 (5 bases). This CDR3 contains 17 residues. Between the trimmed V and J ends, which lost 5 bases and 9 bases, there was a span of 28 bases. Germline V gene lookup returns CDR1 MDHEN and CDR2 SYDVKM. Here the CDR3 reads CASSTTPTGIGANSYTF. CDR3 DNA sequence: TGTGCCAGCAGTACCACCCCGACCGGGATTGGGGCTAATAGCTACACCTTC.

The rearrangement uses TRBV7-9 and TRBJ2-7; D tentatively reads TRBD1 or TRBD2 (5 bases each). V lost 11 bases, J lost 2 bases, and 13 bases lay in between. The length of the CDR3 is 12 residues. The germline V gene encodes CDR1 SEHNR and CDR2 FQNEAQ (reference sequence). Here the CDR3 DNA reads TGTGCCGCCCGGGACGGAGCCTACGAGCAGTACTTC. Protein product: CAARDGAYEQYF. The full variable domain, completed using reference TRBV7-9 and TRBJ2-7, is DTGVSQNPRHKITKRGQNVTFRCDPISEHNRLYWYRQTLGQGPEFLTYFQNEAQLEKSRLLSDRFSAERPKGSFSTLEIQRTEQGDSAMYLCAARDGAYEQYFGPGTRLTVT.

This clonotype came up many times. The chain carries TRBV12-3 or TRBV12-4 and TRBJ1-5, with D possibly TRBD1 on 5 matching bases. V was pared by 5 bases and J by 7 bases, with 12 bases between. The CDR3 contains 13 residues. DNA of the CDR3: TGTGCCAGCAGTCATCGGGGGGGACAGCCCCAGCATTTT. Translated, it gives CASSHRGGQPQHF.

The gene calls are TRBV7-8 and TRBJ1-2; 9 nucleotides line up with TRBD1. The germline V gene has CDR1 SGHVS and CDR2 FQNEAQ. The CDR3 totals 17 residues. V lost 3 bases to trimming and J lost 4 bases; unmatched junction nucleotides: 12. CDR3 sequence (DNA): TGTGCCAGCAGCTTTAGTATGACAGGGGGGGAAGGCTATGGCTACACCTTC. Protein sequence: CASSFSMTGGEGYGYTF.